Below, 30 T cell receptor beta chains from the same sample are listed, as sequenced in a study of CD8 T cells in Susac syndrome. When the RNA was reverse transcribed, random hexamers were used with an input of roughly 0.45 to 1 ug. MiXCR, run by TCRdb on the immunoSEQ multiplex PCR reads, gives a single entry per CDR3 protein. Of 150,000 to 200,000 distinct CDR3 sequences in the sample, 90% to 95% were seen once. Sequencing was done on a sample of CD4+ T cells from PBMCs. These receptors all come from a human donor with Susac syndrome.

The chain joins TRBV5-4 to TRBJ2-5; 13 nucleotides agree with TRBD2. J gave up 2 bases and V 4 bases, and 11 bases lay outside the gene matches. The CDR3 extends over 18 amino acids. The germline V gene encodes CDR1 SGHNT and CDR2 YYREEE (reference sequence). CDR3 in amino acids: CASSPKSRLAGGQETQYF. The DNA of the CDR3 is TGTGCCAGCAGCCCCAAGTCGAGACTAGCGGGAGGACAAGAGACCCAGTACTTC.

The rearrangement joins TRBV20-1 to TRBJ2-7; tentatively, D is TRBD1 (7 bases). The germline gives CDR1 DFQATT, CDR2 SNEGSKA (reference sequence). Trimming shortened V by 2 bases and J by 6 bases, and 26 bases separated the two germline ends. CDR3 length equals 17 residues. The CDR3: CSARMTGGRQGSSEQYF. The DNA of the CDR3 is TGCAGTGCTAGAATGACTGGGGGGAGACAGGGAAGTAGCGAGCAGTACTTC.

V is TRBV20-1 and J is TRBJ2-7; D might be TRBD2 (6 bases). The germline V gene has CDR1 DFQATT and CDR2 SNEGSKA (reference sequence). Trimming pared 6 bases from V and 4 bases from J, leaving 13 bases between. This CDR3 has 12 amino acids. DNA of the CDR3: TGCAGTGCGCCGACGGCGGGATACGAGCAGTACTTC. It yields the protein CSAPTAGYEQYF.

The V gene is TRBV6-1, the J gene TRBJ2-3; D might be TRBD1 (5 bases). CDR1 MNHNS and CDR2 SASEGT come from the germline V gene. The V end lost 6 bases, the J end lost 6 bases, and 19 bases lay between the germline ends. The CDR3 loop spans 15 amino acids. CDR3 bases: TGTGCCAGCAGGTCTGGTCAGTCACACAGGGATACGCAGTATTTT. It codes for CASRSGQSHRDTQYF.

This chain links TRBV20-1 with TRBJ2-5; 11 positions agree with TRBD1. Germline CDR1 is DFQATT and CDR2 is SNEGSKA (reference sequence). The junction had 8 bases not matched to a gene; V was cut back by 5 bases and J by 0 bases. The CDR3 has 16 amino acids. The CDR3 spells CSAYRTGGRYQETQYF. CDR3 bases: TGCAGTGCTTATAGGACAGGGGGCCGGTACCAAGAGACCCAGTACTTC.

The rearrangement links TRBV7-9 to TRBJ2-2; 7 nucleotides line up with TRBD1. Losses at the gene ends were 5 bases for V and 7 bases for J; bases not matched to a gene: 4. The germline CDR1 and CDR2 sequences are SEHNR and FQNEAQ (reference sequence). The CDR3 loop spans 13 amino acids. The CDR3 region is CASSRTGDGELFF. The CDR3 nucleotides read TGTGCCAGCAGCCGGACAGGTGACGGGGAGCTGTTTTTT. The whole variable domain, remainder taken from reference TRBV7-9 and TRBJ2-2, is DTGVSQNPRHKITKRGQNVTFRCDPISEHNRLYWYRQTLGQGPEFLTYFQNEAQLEKSRLLSDRFSAERPKGSFSTLEIQRTEQGDSAMYLCASSRTGDGELFFGEGSRLTVL.

The chain recombines TRBV28 with TRBJ1-5; 8 nucleotides align to TRBD1. The junction had 5 bases not matched to a gene; V was cut back by 5 bases and J by 5 bases. CDR1 and CDR2 from the germline V gene are MDHEN and SYDVKM. The CDR3 totals 14 residues. CDR3 in amino acids: CASSAPTGDQPQHF. CDR3 bases: TGTGCCAGCAGTGCTCCGACAGGGGATCAGCCCCAGCATTTT.

The chain couples TRBV5-1 to TRBJ2-7, with a tentative D call TRBD1 (6 bases). The germline CDR1 and CDR2 sequences are SGHRS and YFSETQ. The V end lost 4 bases, the J end lost 0 bases, and 11 bases lay between the germline ends. This CDR3 is 14 amino acids long. The CDR3: CASSLRQASYEQYF. The DNA of the CDR3 is TGCGCCAGCAGCCTAAGACAGGCCTCCTACGAGCAGTACTTC.

The chain is built from TRBV3-1 and TRBJ1-2; D ambiguous. The CDR3 contains 14 residues. Germline V gene lookup returns CDR1 LGHDT and CDR2 YNNKEL (reference sequence). The V end lost 1 base, the J end lost 1 base, and 7 bases lay between the germline ends. CDR3 sequence reads: CASSQARINYGYTF. For the CDR3, the DNA is TGTGCCAGCAGCCAAGCCAGGATTAACTATGGCTACACCTTC.

The genes are TRBV5-8 and TRBJ1-1, with a tentative D call TRBD1 (6 bases). This CDR3 has 17 amino acids. Germline CDR1 and CDR2: SGHTS and YDEGEE. Trimming shortened V by 1 base and J by 3 bases, and 19 bases separated the two germline ends. CDR3 sequence: CASSLLEGTNGDTEAFF. Here the CDR3 DNA reads TGTGCCAGCAGCTTGTTGGAGGGGACAAATGGGGACACTGAAGCTTTCTTT.

The rearrangement uses TRBV28 and TRBJ2-7; 9 nucleotides agree with TRBD1. V trimming: 3 bases; J trimming: 0 bases; junction bases outside the gene matches: 9. The CDR3 sequence is 17 residues long. Per the germline V gene, CDR1 is MDHEN and CDR2 is SYDVKM. Here the CDR3 DNA reads TGTGCCAGCAGTTTGGACAGGGGATTTCGGAGCTCCTACGAGCAGTACTTC. It is translated as CASSLDRGFRSSYEQYF.

V usage is TRBV9 and J usage is TRBJ2-3; 10 positions match TRBD2. The CDR3 is 18 residues long. Unmatched junction bases numbered 13, after V lost 3 bases and J lost 3 bases. Germline-derived CDR1 and CDR2 are SGDLS and YYNGEE. CDR3 coding DNA: TGTGCCAGCAGCGGATCGCCCGGGACTAGCGTAGATACAGATACGCAGTATTTT. It translates to CASSGSPGTSVDTDTQYF. The full variable domain, its missing parts supplied by reference TRBV9 and TRBJ2-3, is DSGVTQTPKHLITATGQRVTLRCSPRSGDLSVYWYQQSLDQGLQFLIQYYNGEERAKGNILERFSAQQFPDLHSELNLSSLELGDSALYFCASSGSPGTSVDTDTQYFGPGTRLTVL.

The chain recombines TRBV6-5 with TRBJ2-2; 10 bases line up with TRBD1. Germline-derived CDR1 and CDR2 are MNHEY and SVGAGI. J lost 9 bases, V lost 6 bases, and 7 bases had no gene match. This CDR3 has 14 amino acids. The CDR3 reads CASSRRTGGRELFF. Written as DNA, the CDR3 is TGTGCCAGCAGCCGTCGGACAGGGGGAAGGGAGCTGTTTTTT.

CDR3 in amino acids: CASSSTGASNQPQHF. In DNA form, the CDR3 reads TGTGCCAGCAGTTCGACAGGGGCTAGCAATCAGCCCCAGCATTTT. The rearrangement joins TRBV6-5 to TRBJ1-5; 8 bases line up with TRBD1. Germline V CDR1 and CDR2: MNHEY, SVGAGI. CDR3 length: 15 residues. The trim removed 4 bases at V and 0 bases at J, leaving 2 bases unmatched.

V and J are TRBV7-2 and TRBJ2-7, with D hard to call. The CDR3 runs to 14 residues. Deletions cut 5 bases from V and 3 bases from J, with 14 bases between. In germline, CDR1 is SGHTA, CDR2 FQGNSA. The CDR3 loop reads CASSLSGTVYEQYF. The CDR3 coding sequence is TGTGCCAGCAGCCTTTCCGGTACCGTCTACGAGCAGTACTTC.

CDR3 nucleotides: TGTGCCACCAGTGATCCTCTAGGACAGGGGGCTTCCCTTAACACTGAAGCTTTCTTT. This sequence encodes CATSDPLGQGASLNTEAFF. The V gene is TRBV24-1, the J gene TRBJ1-1, with 11 positions matching TRBD1. The CDR3 runs 19 residues. With 3 bases clipped from V and 2 bases from J, the junction kept 13 bases outside the gene matches. Germline CDR1 reads KGHDR; CDR2 reads SFDVKD.

V and J are TRBV5-6 and TRBJ2-5; D is uncertain. Germline CDR1 reads SGHDT; CDR2 reads YYEEEE. The CDR3 has 13 amino acids. With 5 bases removed from V and 0 bases from J, the gap between germline ends came to 8 bases. The CDR3: CASSYRNQETQYF. In nucleotides, the CDR3 is TGTGCCAGCAGTTACAGAAACCAAGAGACCCAGTACTTC.

The chain is built from TRBV12-3 or TRBV12-4 and TRBJ2-3; D is tentatively TRBD1 or TRBD2 (6 bases each). Trimming stripped 7 bases from V and 5 bases from J, with 13 bases between. This CDR3 has 13 residues. CDR3 sequence reads: CASKEGGIDTQYF. The CDR3, as DNA: TGTGCCAGCAAAGAGGGGGGAATAGATACGCAGTATTTT.

This clonotype was seen more than once but under ten times. V is TRBV7-2 and J is TRBJ1-1; 7 nucleotides line up with TRBD1. CDR1 SGHTA and CDR2 FQGNSA come from the germline V gene. CDR3 length: 14 residues. The V segment lost 7 bases and the J segment 5 bases; nucleotides outside the gene matches: 10. CDR3 DNA sequence: TGTGCCAGCACCCAACAGGGGCTCGGAACTGAAGCTTTCTTT. This encodes CASTQQGLGTEAFF.

The chain employs TRBV20-1 and TRBJ2-3; TRBD2 matches 8 bases. V dropped 8 bases and J dropped 5; count of bases not matched to a gene: 12. The CDR3 covers 14 residues. Germline V gene data show CDR1 as DFQATT and CDR2 as SNEGSKA (reference sequence). The CDR3 is CSSKKAGAGDTQYF. CDR3 DNA sequence: TGCAGTTCAAAAAAAGCGGGAGCCGGAGATACGCAGTATTTT.

The chain has TRBV6-1 and TRBJ2-1; the D gene is possibly TRBD1 (6 bases). Germline V gene sequence: CDR1 MNHNS, CDR2 SASEGT. This CDR3 spans 16 amino acids. V gave up 0 bases and J gave up 7 bases, with 16 bases separating them. CDR3 coding DNA: TGTGCCAGCAGTGAAGCTGGTGTGGGCAGGGGAAATGAGCAGTTCTTC. Its protein is CASSEAGVGRGNEQFF.

The CDR3 DNA sequence: TGTGCCAGTAGTGGACAGGGCGGCCAGCCCCAGCATTTT. Translating gives CASSGQGGQPQHF. The J gene is TRBJ1-5, the V gene TRBV19, with TRBD1 identical over 8 bases. The CDR3 consists of 13 residues. Germline-derived CDR1 and CDR2 are LNHDA and SQIVND (reference sequence). V was clipped by 5 bases and J by 7 bases; unmatched bases: 4.

The gene calls are TRBV12-3 or TRBV12-4 and TRBJ1-5; D is perhaps TRBD1 (5 bases). V dropped 4 bases and J dropped 4 bases, with 8 bases sitting between them. This CDR3 is 13 amino acids long. In DNA, the CDR3 is TGTGCCAGCAGTTCAGGGTCTAATCAGCCCCAGCATTTT. Its translation: CASSSGSNQPQHF.

The V call is TRBV7-2, the J call TRBJ2-4; no clear D gene. Trimming pared 4 bases from V and 0 bases from J, leaving 10 bases between. This CDR3 has 15 residues. Germline CDR1 SGHTA, CDR2 FQGNSA. The CDR3 spells CASSSPERAKNIQYF. CDR3 in DNA: TGTGCCAGCAGCTCCCCTGAACGAGCCAAAAACATTCAGTACTTC.

The chain carries TRBV7-8 and TRBJ2-7; perhaps TRBD1 as D (5 bases). The germline V gene encodes CDR1 SGHVS and CDR2 FQNEAQ. The germline V and J ends were trimmed by 2 bases and 2 bases, with 7 bases remaining between them. There are 13 residues in the CDR3. The CDR3 loop is CASSLRGTYEQYF. In DNA form, the CDR3 reads TGTGCCAGCAGCTTAAGGGGAACCTACGAGCAGTACTTC. Full variable domain (missing parts from reference TRBV7-8 and TRBJ2-7): GAGVSQSPRYKVAKRGQDVALRCDPISGHVSLFWYQQALGQGPEFLTYFQNEAQLDKSGLPSDRFFAERPEGSVSTLKIQRTQQEDSAVYLCASSLRGTYEQYFGPGTRLTVT.

The chain has TRBV30 and TRBJ2-3; 8 bases are a match to TRBD1. The trim removed 8 bases at V and 2 bases at J, leaving 6 bases unmatched. The germline V gene has CDR1 GTSNPN and CDR2 SVGIG (reference sequence). The CDR3 spans 13 residues. CDR3 loop: CAQGARTTDTQYF. The CDR3 nucleotides are TGTGCCCAGGGGGCGCGGACCACAGATACGCAGTATTTT.

The rearrangement joins TRBV6-5 to TRBJ2-3; 8 bases are a match to TRBD2. The CDR3 is 13 amino acids. Germline trimming cut 8 bases from V and 1 base from J; bases unmatched to any gene: 2. CDR1 and CDR2 from the germline V gene are MNHEY and SVGAGI. The CDR3 is CASGRGGTDTQYF. The CDR3 nucleotides read TGTGCCAGCGGGCGGGGGGGCACAGATACGCAGTATTTT.

The rearrangement uses TRBV12-3 or TRBV12-4 and TRBJ2-1; D ambiguous. The CDR3 has 12 amino acids. V was clipped by 3 bases and J by 5 bases, with 5 bases between them. Here the CDR3 reads CASSLSHNEQFF. CDR3 nucleotide sequence: TGTGCCAGCAGTTTGTCTCACAATGAGCAGTTCTTC.

V usage is TRBV20-1 and J usage is TRBJ1-5; D is possibly TRBD1 (5 bases). Germline-derived CDR1 and CDR2 are DFQATT and SNEGSKA (reference sequence). CDR3 length equals 18 residues. V was cut by 4 bases and J by 0 bases, with 22 bases left in between. CDR3 sequence (DNA): TGCAGTGCTACAAACGCAGCAGGGCCAGTAATTAGCAATCAGCCCCAGCATTTT. Its translation is CSATNAAGPVISNQPQHF.

CDR3 protein: CASSLGGTSGVETQYF. The CDR3 DNA reads TGTGCCAGCAGCTTAGGAGGGACTAGCGGGGTGGAGACCCAGTACTTC. The rearrangement uses TRBV11-2 and TRBJ2-5, with 13 nucleotides matching TRBD2. Germline V gene sequence: CDR1 SGHAT, CDR2 FQNNGV. The CDR3 has 16 amino acids. Losses at the gene ends were 1 base for V and 5 bases for J; bases not matched to a gene: 4.